Listed below are T cell receptor beta chains from one sample, sequenced in a study of blood T cell repertoires in COVID-19. Data came from immunoSEQ multiplex PCR; TCRdb stores just in-frame clones and leaves some out. This sample has about 84,000 clones, with about 70% found just once. What was sequenced was peripheral blood. These receptors all stem from a man in his fifties with active or convalescent COVID-19. CDR3s include the opening cysteine and the closing phenylalanine or tryptophan. Each record gives: J gene, D gene, clone size, V gene, CDR3 DNA, CDR3 protein. The D gene is left open where the match is weak. Clone size is not always given. Where it is, it says once, few, many or a class for expanded clones.

TRBJ1-3 | NA | NA | TRBV5-1 | TGCGCCAGCAGCTTGGTACCGGGGAGCTCTGGAAACACCATATATTTT | CASSLVPGSSGNTIYF
TRBJ1-3 | TRBD1 | NA | TRBV7-2 | TGTGCCAGCAGCTTAGGACCGGGACAGAGCTCTGGAAACACCATATATTTT | CASSLGPGQSSGNTIYF
TRBJ2-3 | TRBD2 | NA | TRBV3-1/TRBV3-2 | TGTGCCAGCAGCCGAGCGGGGGGTCCCACAGATACGCAGTATTTT | CASSRAGGPTDTQYF
TRBJ2-2 | NA | NA | TRBV3-1/TRBV3-2 | TGTGCCAGCAGCCAAGATTACACGAACACCGGGGAGCTGTTTTTT | CASSQDYTNTGELFF
TRBJ2-7 | TRBD1 | NA | TRBV6-6 | TGTGCCAGCAGTTATGGCGGCGGGCAGGGGGCCTACGAGCAGTACTTC | CASSYGGGQGAYEQYF
TRBJ2-7 | NA | many | TRBV3-1/TRBV3-2 | TGTGCCAGCAGCCAGTCGACAGGTACCTACGAGCAGTACTTC | CASSQSTGTYEQYF
TRBJ1-1 | NA | NA | TRBV2 | TGTGCCAGCGGGGCGATGAAGAACACTGAAGCTTTCTTT | CASGAMKNTEAFF
TRBJ1-2 | TRBD1 | NA | TRBV6-5 | TGTGCCAGCAGCCGCACTATGGACAGGGTAGATGGCTACACCTTC | CASSRTMDRVDGYTF
TRBJ2-7 | TRBD1 | NA | TRBV23-1 | TGCGCCAGCAGTCAATGTGGGGAAGGGGGCCCCTCCTACGAGCAGTACTTC | CASSQCGEGGPSYEQYF
TRBJ2-7 | TRBD1 | NA | TRBV6-2/TRBV6-3 | TGTGCCAGCAGCCGACCGGGACAGGAAACCTACGAGCAGTACTTC | CASSRPGQETYEQYF
TRBJ2-5 | NA | NA | TRBV21-1 | TGTGCCAGCACGCCCCAGCGGACCCAGTACTTC | CASTPQRTQYF
TRBJ1-1 | TRBD1 | NA | TRBV30 | TGTGCCTGGAGTTCTGGCTCCAACAGGGGGTGGGAGGAAGCTTTCTTT | CAWSSGSNRGWEEAFF
TRBJ2-7 | NA | few | TRBV5-1 | TGCGCCAGCAGCTTGGCGGGGGAAAGCTACGAGCAGTACTTC | CASSLAGESYEQYF
TRBJ1-1 | TRBD1 | NA | TRBV19 | TGTGCCAGTAGTCCCCGGGACAGGGAGGGGGTGAACGCTGAAGCTTTCTTT | CASSPRDREGVNAEAFF
TRBJ1-1 | NA | NA | TRBV5-5 | TGTGCCAGCAGCTTGGCCCCCCAGGGGCTGAACACTGAAGCTTTCTTT | CASSLAPQGLNTEAFF
TRBJ1-3 | NA | NA | TRBV9 | TGTGCCAGCAGCCCTCAGCAGAGGAACACCATATATTTT | CASSPQQRNTIYF
TRBJ2-5 | NA | NA | TRBV30 | TGTGCCTGGAGTCTCCGGGAGACCCAGTACTTC | CAWSLRETQYF
TRBJ2-3 | NA | once | TRBV4-3 | TGCGCCAGCAGCCGAACGGGGGTTAGCACAGATACGCAGTATTTT | CASSRTGVSTDTQYF
TRBJ2-2 | NA | NA | TRBV4-3 | TGCGCCAGCAGCCTCGGGGGGAACACCGGGGAGCTGTTTTTT | CASSLGGNTGELFF
TRBJ2-1 | NA | once | TRBV18 | TGTGCCAGCTCAGGCCGTCTCAGGCCCTCCTACAATGAGCAGTTCTTC | CASSGRLRPSYNEQFF
TRBJ2-2 | NA | NA | TRBV6-1 | TGTGCCAGCAGTGAAGTGGGGGCGCGGGTCGGGGAGCTGTTTTTT | CASSEVGARVGELFF
TRBJ2-3 | NA | NA | TRBV18 | TGTGCCAGCTCACCAGGGGGCGCAGATACGCAGTATTTT | CASSPGGADTQYF
TRBJ2-4 | NA | NA | TRBV11-2 | TGTGCCAGCAGCTTAGGTGACCTAGGTCCCCAAAACATTCAGTACTTC | CASSLGDLGPQNIQYF
TRBJ1-1 | NA | NA | TRBV5-1 | TGCGCCAGCAGCCCCCGGGTTACAGGAACCACCTTGAACACTGAAGCTTTCTTT | CASSPRVTGTTLNTEAFF
TRBJ2-3 | NA | NA | TRBV19 | TGTGCCAGTAGTGTCCAAGCGAGGACAGATACGCAGTATTTT | CASSVQARTDTQYF
TRBJ1-1 | NA | NA | TRBV6-5 | TGTGCCAGCAGTTGGGGCGACATGAACACTGAAGCTTTCTTT | CASSWGDMNTEAFF
TRBJ1-2 | TRBD1 | NA | TRBV11-3 | TGTGCCAGCAGCGTAGGGGGGACAGATAACTATGGCTACACCTTC | CASSVGGTDNYGYTF
TRBJ2-5 | TRBD1 | NA | TRBV9 | TGTGCCAGCAGCTCCCGTTTACCGGGACAGGGGTTTGTATGGCAAGAGACCCAGTACTTC | CASSSRLPGQGFVWQETQYF
TRBJ2-1 | NA | NA | TRBV30 | TGTGCCTGGACTCCGAGGAGGAATGAGCAGTTCTTC | CAWTPRRNEQFF
TRBJ1-1 | NA | NA | TRBV19 | TGTGCCAGTAGCGAGCACTCAGGGGTTCAGAACACTGAAGCTTTCTTT | CASSEHSGVQNTEAFF
TRBJ2-4 | TRBD2 | NA | TRBV20-1 | TGCAGTGCTAGTCGGGGGGGACCTCCTAGGGACATTCAGTACTTC | CSASRGGPPRDIQYF
TRBJ1-1 | TRBD1 | once | TRBV12-3/TRBV12-4 | TGTGCCAGCAGTTGGCAACAGGGGGCTGAAGCTTTCTTT | CASSWQQGAEAFF
TRBJ1-1 | TRBD1 | NA | TRBV7-9 | TGTGCCAGCAGCTCCCGGGACAGGGGATCAAACCCTGAAGCTTTCTTT | CASSSRDRGSNPEAFF
TRBJ2-3 | NA | NA | TRBV24-1 | TGTGCCACCAGTGATTCCCCGACACGGTGCACAGATACGCAGTATTTT | CATSDSPTRCTDTQYF
TRBJ1-4 | TRBD1 | NA | TRBV7-8 | TGTGCCAGCAGCATGACAGGGGCTTTTGAAAAACTGTTTTTT | CASSMTGAFEKLFF
TRBJ1-2 | NA | few | TRBV5-6 | TGTGCCAGCAGCTTGACTGTAGCTGGGTTCGGCGATGGCTACACCTTC | CASSLTVAGFGDGYTF
TRBJ2-5 | NA | NA | TRBV9 | TGTGCCAGCAGCGGGGCTTACCCAGAGACCCAGTACTTC | CASSGAYPETQYF
TRBJ1-1 | NA | NA | TRBV12-3/TRBV12-4 | TGTGCCAGCAGCGTACAGGCAAACACTGAAGCTTTCTTT | CASSVQANTEAFF
TRBJ2-6 | NA | once | TRBV6-4 | TGTGCCAGCAGCCCAGGGTCCGGGGCCAACGTCCTGACTTTC | CASSPGSGANVLTF
TRBJ2-3 | TRBD2 | NA | TRBV4-2 | TGTGCCAGCAGCCAAGATGGGAGGACTAGCGGGGGCACAGATACGCAGTATTTT | CASSQDGRTSGGTDTQYF
TRBJ1-2 | TRBD1 | NA | TRBV6-5 | TGTGCCAGCACCCGAGGACAGGATGTGGGCTACACCTTC | CASTRGQDVGYTF
TRBJ1-1 | NA | few | TRBV18 | TGTGCCAGCTCACTAGTTGACGGCGGAACAAGTGAAGCTTTCTTT | CASSLVDGGTSEAFF
TRBJ1-2 | TRBD1 | NA | TRBV29-1 | TGCAGCGTTACCGGGACAGGGGACTATGGCTACACCTTC | CSVTGTGDYGYTF
TRBJ2-7 | NA | once | TRBV6-2/TRBV6-3 | TGTGCCAGCAGTTACTCGCCGGTCACCCAGTACTTC | CASSYSPVTQYF
TRBJ2-5 | NA | NA | TRBV5-6 | TGTGCCAGCAGCTGGACTTACAGGGCAGAGACCCAGTACTTC | CASSWTYRAETQYF
TRBJ1-5 | NA | NA | TRBV5-6 | TGTGCCAGCAGCTCCGGGAGACAGCCCCAGCATTTT | CASSSGRQPQHF
TRBJ2-7 | NA | NA | TRBV19 | TGTGCCAGTCGTGGACAGCCCTACGAGCAGTACTTC | CASRGQPYEQYF
TRBJ1-2 | TRBD1 | NA | TRBV12-3/TRBV12-4 | TGTGCCAGCCGGCCGGGGACAGACTATGGCTACACCTTC | CASRPGTDYGYTF
TRBJ2-7 | TRBD2 | once | TRBV7-6 | TGTGCCAGCAGCTTGGTGCTAGCGGGATCCTACGAGCAGTACTTC | CASSLVLAGSYEQYF
TRBJ2-6 | NA | NA | TRBV6-1 | TGTGCCAGCAGTGAACAGGCTTCCTCTGGGGCCAACGTCCTGACTTTC | CASSEQASSGANVLTF
TRBJ2-5 | NA | NA | TRBV5-4 | TGTGCCAGCAGCTCCCCCCCCGCTACGGGGGAAGAGACCCAGTACTTC | CASSSPPATGEETQYF